This entry is about one T cell receptor (beta chain). Its antigen is unidentified. The entry originates in a study of T cells after yellow fever vaccination. Whole-study findings and limits: In post-booster samples, most primary-vaccination clones reappeared (96% CD4, nearly 90% CD8).

TCRdb redid the calling of the 5' RACE reads with MiXCR, one entry per CDR3 protein. Among 200,000 to 250,000 distinct CDR3 sequences listed, 3.2% were seen once. J lost 6 bases, V lost 1 base, and 9 bases had no gene match. Per the germline V gene, CDR1 is SGHTA and CDR2 is FQGNSA. This CDR3 contains 16 residues. The material was CD4+ T cells sorted from PBMCs, obtained 10 days after the yellow fever booster vaccination. The receptor was derived from a man aged 18 to 35 who received the YFV17D yellow fever vaccine. The V and J genes are TRBV7-2 and TRBJ1-5, with 7 bases that match TRBD1. This CDR3 is CASSLGSPGGGQPQHF. DNA of the CDR3: TGTGCCAGCAGCTTAGGGTCGCCAGGGGGTGGTCAGCCCCAGCATTTT.